This T cell receptor (beta chain) is from a study of regulatory T cells in long-lasting Graves disease. Assembly of TCR beta libraries relied on iRepertoire HTBI primers together with Arm-PCR of CDR3 regions. One entry per CDR3 protein results from TCRdb running MiXCR on the multiplex PCR reads. The data show about 470,000 distinct CDR3 sequences, 15% to 20% seen once. J gave up 3 bases and V 0 bases, and 2 bases lay outside the gene matches. CDR1 MNHNY and CDR2 SVGAGI come from the germline V gene (reference sequence). This CDR3 is built from 15 residues. Stated time point: newly diagnosed GD, antithyroid drugs for less than 3 months. With RNA extracted from PBMCs as input, the TCR library was made. This clonotype was recorded many times. These same data were also listed under a study on T cells in Graves' hyperthyroidism and ophthalmopathy.

Sample: peripheral blood mononuclear cells (PBMCs), taken at new diagnosis, from a patient treated with antithyroid drugs. This chain connects TRBV6-6 to TRBJ2-7, with 10 bases identical to TRBD2. The TCR originated in a man aged 35-49 years with Graves disease. Here the CDR3 reads CASSYSASGSYEQYF. In nucleotides, the CDR3 is TGTGCCAGCAGTTACTCGGCTAGCGGGAGCTACGAGCAGTACTTC.